A single sample is the source of the 8 T cell receptor beta chains below, sequenced in a study of sequential checkpoint blockade in melanoma. Here immunoSEQ multiplex PCR was the method, and the copy in TCRdb shows in-frame clones only, minus some. The sample shows approximately 4,000 clones, roughly 24% of them seen only once. The sample's treatment: randomized to nivolumab then ipilimumab (arm A) or the reverse (arm B). The specimen comprised tumor tissue (inferred from file names), sampled from a patient given nivolumab and ipilimumab in sequence. These TCRs come from a human donor with melanoma.

The table lists this clone with a few counts. The chain couples TRBV6-8 to TRBJ1-6; 9 bases fit TRBD1. CDR1 and CDR2 from the germline V gene are MNHGY and SAAAGT. The J segment lost 0 bases and the V segment lost 9 bases, leaving 15 bases of the junction unmatched. There are 19 residues in the CDR3. The CDR3 here is CASTAPTGGGSSYNSPLHF. The CDR3 DNA follows: TGTGCCAGTACCGCCCCCACAGGGGGCGGGAGCTCCTATAATTCACCCCTCCACTTT.

This clone was recorded a few times. The chain carries TRBV23-1 and TRBJ2-7; D gene ambiguous. TRBV23-1 is an open reading frame, and its role is uncertain. The CDR3 length is 13 residues. V lost 6 bases, J lost 3 bases, and 12 bases lay in between. CDR3: CASSQAPFYEQYF. DNA of the CDR3: TGCGCCAGCAGCCAAGCCCCCTTCTACGAGCAGTACTTC.

The chain employs TRBV11-3 and TRBJ2-2, with 10 bases aligning to TRBD1. V trimming: 5 bases; J trimming: 5 bases; junction bases outside the gene matches: 8. Germline lookup yields CDR1 SGHNT and CDR2 YENEEA. The CDR3 contains 16 residues. For the CDR3, the DNA is TGTGCCAGCAGCCAAGGCGGGACAGGGGTTACCGGGGAGCTGTTTTTT. Translated: CASSQGGTGVTGELFF.

J is TRBJ2-2 and V is TRBV5-1, with TRBD2 identical over 7 bases. This CDR3 has 15 residues. V shed 4 bases and J 8 bases; nucleotides not matched to a gene: 11. Germline CDR1 SGHRS, CDR2 YFSETQ. As DNA, the CDR3 is TGCGCCAGCAGCCACTTAACGGGAGGATCTGGGGAGCTGTTTTTT. Translated: CASSHLTGGSGELFF.

Judged by abundance, this clone is large. The chain recombines TRBV6-8 with TRBJ2-1; D gene unclear. The CDR3 loop spans 16 amino acids. Deletions cut 0 bases from V and 8 bases from J, with 17 bases between. Germline V lookup: CDR1 MNHGY, CDR2 SAAAGT. The CDR3, as DNA: TGTGCCAGCAGTTACTCGAGACTCTCGGCCCACCATGAGCAGTTCTTC. This encodes CASSYSRLSAHHEQFF.

The table lists this clone with a few counts. CDR3 bases: TGTGCCAGCACCCGTGGCACCGGGGAGCTGTTTTTT. This sequence encodes CASTRGTGELFF. V usage is TRBV28 and J usage is TRBJ2-2, with D unclear. Germline CDR1 and CDR2: MDHEN and SYDVKM. The V and J ends lost 7 bases and 4 bases respectively, with 7 bases between them. The CDR3 consists of 12 residues.

This clone is categorized as large. The chain links TRBV4-1 to TRBJ2-2; 7 nucleotides line up with TRBD2. Per germline, CDR1 MGHRA and CDR2 YSYEKL. The CDR3 totals 16 residues. V lost 0 bases, J lost 7 bases, and 8 bases stayed unmatched. This CDR3 is CASSQDKGGRVGELFF. As DNA, the CDR3 is TGCGCCAGCAGCCAAGATAAGGGCGGGAGAGTCGGGGAGCTGTTTTTT.

In this sample, this clone turned up a few times. The chain combines TRBV28 with TRBJ2-1; 14 nucleotides line up with TRBD2. V shed 6 bases and J 7 bases; nucleotides not matched to a gene: 5. The CDR3 totals 15 residues. CDR1 is MDHEN, CDR2 SYDVKM, per germline. CDR3 amino acids: CASRTGTSGSNEQFF. The CDR3 DNA is TGTGCCAGCAGAACCGGGACTAGCGGGAGTAATGAGCAGTTCTTC.